The T cell receptor beta chain described here comes from a study of blood T cells in healthy people across ages. On this clonotype itself: The antigen remains undetermined.

There are 12 residues in the CDR3. V was trimmed by 8 bases and J by 5 bases, leaving 13 bases between them. CDR1 is MNHEY and CDR2 is SMNVEV in the germline V gene (reference sequence). General observations from the study: Roughly linearly, TCR beta diversity per million T cells fell as age increased.

Next came a second PCR, run for about 7 to 12 cycles, which used a sample-barcoded 5' primer along with a J-beta primer mix. Template switching added a 12-random-nucleotide identifier to every cDNA molecule. In TCRdb, the 5' RACE reads were re-called with MiXCR into one record per CDR3 protein. In the table there are about 1.4 million distinct CDR3 sequences, approximately 59% of which are singletons. They isolated at least 7 million PBMCs from each sample. Per sample, no less than 5 micrograms of total RNA were extracted. The clonotype comes from a man between 18 and 29 years old in good health. Sequencing was carried out using blood. The chain links TRBV27 to TRBJ2-7; D might be TRBD1 (6 bases). Here the CDR3 DNA reads TGTGCCAGCCGCAGGGGAATCAACGAGCAGTACTTC. Residues: CASRRGINEQYF.